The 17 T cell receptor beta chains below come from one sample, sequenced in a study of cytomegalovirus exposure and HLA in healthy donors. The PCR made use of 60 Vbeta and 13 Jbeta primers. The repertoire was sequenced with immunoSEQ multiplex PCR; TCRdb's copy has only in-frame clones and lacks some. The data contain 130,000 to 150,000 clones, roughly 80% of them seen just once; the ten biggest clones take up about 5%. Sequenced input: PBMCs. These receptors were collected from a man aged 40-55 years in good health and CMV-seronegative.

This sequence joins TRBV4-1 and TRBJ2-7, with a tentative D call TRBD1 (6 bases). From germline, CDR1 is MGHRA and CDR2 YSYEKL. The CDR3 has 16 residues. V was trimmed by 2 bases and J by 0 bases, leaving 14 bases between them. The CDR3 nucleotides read TGCGCCAGCAGCCAACTAGACAGGATGAGCTCCTACGAGCAGTACTTC. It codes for CASSQLDRMSSYEQYF.

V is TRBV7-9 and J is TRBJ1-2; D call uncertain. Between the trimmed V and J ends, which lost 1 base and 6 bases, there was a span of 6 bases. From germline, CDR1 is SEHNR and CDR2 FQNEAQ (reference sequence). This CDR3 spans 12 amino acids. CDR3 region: CASSLDGDGYTF. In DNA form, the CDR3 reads TGTGCCAGCAGCTTAGACGGGGATGGCTACACCTTC.

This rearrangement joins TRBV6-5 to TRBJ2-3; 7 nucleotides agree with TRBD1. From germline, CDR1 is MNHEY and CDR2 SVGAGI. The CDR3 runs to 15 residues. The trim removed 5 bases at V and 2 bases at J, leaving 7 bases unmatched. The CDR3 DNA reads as TGTGCCAGCAGTCAGACTGGGACAGCCACAGATACGCAGTATTTT. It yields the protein CASSQTGTATDTQYF.

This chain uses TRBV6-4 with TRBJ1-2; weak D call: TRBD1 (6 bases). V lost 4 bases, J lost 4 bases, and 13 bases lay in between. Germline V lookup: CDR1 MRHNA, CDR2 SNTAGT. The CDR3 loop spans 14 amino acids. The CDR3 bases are TGTGCCAGCAGTGCTGGGGGCAACGGCTATGGCTACACCTTC. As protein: CASSAGGNGYGYTF.

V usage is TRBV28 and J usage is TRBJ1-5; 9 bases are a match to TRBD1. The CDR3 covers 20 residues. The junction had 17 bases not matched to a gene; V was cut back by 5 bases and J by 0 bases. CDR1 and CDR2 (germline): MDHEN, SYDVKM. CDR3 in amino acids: CASSVQRTGVVGISNQPQHF. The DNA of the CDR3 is TGTGCCAGCAGTGTACAGAGGACAGGGGTTGTGGGAATTAGCAATCAGCCCCAGCATTTT.

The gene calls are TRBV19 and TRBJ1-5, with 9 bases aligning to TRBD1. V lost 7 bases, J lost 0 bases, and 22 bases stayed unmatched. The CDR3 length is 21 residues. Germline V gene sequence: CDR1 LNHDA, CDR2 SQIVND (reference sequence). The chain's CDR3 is CASTQGAHLIAFENSNQPQHF. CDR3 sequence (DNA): TGTGCCAGTACACAGGGGGCGCATCTCATCGCGTTTGAAAATAGCAATCAGCCCCAGCATTTT.

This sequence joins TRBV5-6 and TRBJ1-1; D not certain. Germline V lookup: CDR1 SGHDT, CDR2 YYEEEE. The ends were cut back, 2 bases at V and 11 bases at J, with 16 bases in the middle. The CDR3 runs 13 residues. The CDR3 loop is CASSFYSRWVAFF. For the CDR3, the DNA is TGTGCCAGCAGCTTTTACTCCAGGTGGGTGGCTTTCTTT.

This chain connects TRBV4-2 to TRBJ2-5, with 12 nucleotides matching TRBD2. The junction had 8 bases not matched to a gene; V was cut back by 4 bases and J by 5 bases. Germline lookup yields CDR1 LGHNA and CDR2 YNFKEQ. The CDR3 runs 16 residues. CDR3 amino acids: CASSLGTSGFMETQYF. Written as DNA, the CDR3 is TGTGCCAGCAGCCTTGGGACTAGCGGGTTCATGGAGACCCAGTACTTC.

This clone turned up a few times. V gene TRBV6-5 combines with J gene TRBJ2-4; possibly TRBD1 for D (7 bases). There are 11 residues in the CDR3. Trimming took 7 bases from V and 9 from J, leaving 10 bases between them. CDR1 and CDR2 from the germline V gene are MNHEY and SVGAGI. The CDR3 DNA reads TGTGCCAGCAAGCAGGGGGGCATTCAGTACTTC. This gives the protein CASKQGGIQYF.

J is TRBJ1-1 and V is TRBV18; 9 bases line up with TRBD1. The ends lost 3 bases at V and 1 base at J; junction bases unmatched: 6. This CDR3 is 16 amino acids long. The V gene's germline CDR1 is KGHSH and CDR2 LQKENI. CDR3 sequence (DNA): TGTGCCAGCTCACCTCTACGGACAGGGGAGAACACTGAAGCTTTCTTT. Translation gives CASSPLRTGENTEAFF.

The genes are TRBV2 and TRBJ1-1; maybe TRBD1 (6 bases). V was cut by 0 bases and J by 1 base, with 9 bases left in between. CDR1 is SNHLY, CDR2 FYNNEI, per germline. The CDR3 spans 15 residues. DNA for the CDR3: TGTGCCAGCAGTGAAGCTACAGGGAAGAACACTGAAGCTTTCTTT. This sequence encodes CASSEATGKNTEAFF.

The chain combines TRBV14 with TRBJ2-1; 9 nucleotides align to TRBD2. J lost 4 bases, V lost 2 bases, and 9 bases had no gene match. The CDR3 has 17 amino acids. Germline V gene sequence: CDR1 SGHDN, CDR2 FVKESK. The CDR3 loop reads CASSQFTGLAIYNEQFF. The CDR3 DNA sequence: TGTGCCAGCAGCCAATTTACCGGACTAGCGATTTACAATGAGCAGTTCTTC.

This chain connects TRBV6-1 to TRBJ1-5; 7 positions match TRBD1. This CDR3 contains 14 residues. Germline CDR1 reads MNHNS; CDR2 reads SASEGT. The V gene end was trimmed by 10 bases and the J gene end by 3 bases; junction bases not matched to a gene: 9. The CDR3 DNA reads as TGTGCCACGGATAGACAGGGAGACAATCAGCCCCAGCATTTT. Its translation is CATDRQGDNQPQHF.

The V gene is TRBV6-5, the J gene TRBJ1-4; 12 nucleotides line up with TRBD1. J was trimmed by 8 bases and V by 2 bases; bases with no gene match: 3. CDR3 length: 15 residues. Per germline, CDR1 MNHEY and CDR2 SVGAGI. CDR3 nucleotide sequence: TGTGCCAGCAGTTACACGGGACAGGGGGCCGAAAAACTGTTTTTT. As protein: CASSYTGQGAEKLFF.

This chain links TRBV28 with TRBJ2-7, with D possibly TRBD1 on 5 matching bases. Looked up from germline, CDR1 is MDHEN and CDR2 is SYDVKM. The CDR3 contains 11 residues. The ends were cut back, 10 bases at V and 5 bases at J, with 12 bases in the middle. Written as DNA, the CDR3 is TGTGCCACCCACAGGTTTGACGAGCAGTACTTC. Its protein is CATHRFDEQYF. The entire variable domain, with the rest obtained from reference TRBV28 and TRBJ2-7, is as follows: DVKVTQSSRYLVKRTGEKVFLECVQDMDHENMFWYRQDPGLGLRLIYFSYDVKMKEKGDIPEGYSVSREKKERFSLILESASTNQTSMYLCATHRFDEQYFGPGTRLTVT.

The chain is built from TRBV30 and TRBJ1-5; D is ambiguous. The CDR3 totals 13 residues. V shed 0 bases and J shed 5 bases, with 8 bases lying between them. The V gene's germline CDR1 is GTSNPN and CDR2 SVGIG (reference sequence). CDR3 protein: CAWSVLTDQPQHF. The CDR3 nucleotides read TGTGCCTGGAGTGTATTAACGGATCAGCCCCAGCATTTT. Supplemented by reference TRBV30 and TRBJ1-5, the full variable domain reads SQTIHQWPATLVQPVGSPLSLECTVEGTSNPNLYWYRQAAGRGLQLLFYSVGIGQISSEVPQNLSASRPQDRQFILSSKKLLLSDSGFYLCAWSVLTDQPQHFGDGTRLSIL.

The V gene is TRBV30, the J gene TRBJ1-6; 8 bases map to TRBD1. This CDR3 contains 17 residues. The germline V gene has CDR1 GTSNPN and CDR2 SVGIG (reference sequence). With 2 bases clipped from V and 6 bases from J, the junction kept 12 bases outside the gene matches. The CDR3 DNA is TGTGCCTGGAGTCGGGAAAGGGAACAGGGGGTTAATTCACCCCTCCACTTT. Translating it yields CAWSREREQGVNSPLHF.